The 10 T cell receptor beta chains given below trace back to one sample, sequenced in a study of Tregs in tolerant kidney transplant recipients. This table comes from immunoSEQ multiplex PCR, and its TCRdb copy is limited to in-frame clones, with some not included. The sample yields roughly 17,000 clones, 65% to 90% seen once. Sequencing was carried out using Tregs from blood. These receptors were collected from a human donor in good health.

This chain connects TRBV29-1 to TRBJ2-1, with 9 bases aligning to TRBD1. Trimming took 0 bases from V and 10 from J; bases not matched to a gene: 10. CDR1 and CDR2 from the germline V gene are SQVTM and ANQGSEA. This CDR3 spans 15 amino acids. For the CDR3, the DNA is TGCAGCGTTGAAGATCGGGGGACAGGGTCTAGGGAGCAGTTCTTC. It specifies CSVEDRGTGSREQFF.

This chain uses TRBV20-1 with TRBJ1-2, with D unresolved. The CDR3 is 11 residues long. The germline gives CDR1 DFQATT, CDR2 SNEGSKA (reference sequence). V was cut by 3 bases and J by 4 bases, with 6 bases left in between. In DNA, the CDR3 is TGCAGTGCTAGGGTCTTCTATGGCTACACCTTC. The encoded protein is CSARVFYGYTF.

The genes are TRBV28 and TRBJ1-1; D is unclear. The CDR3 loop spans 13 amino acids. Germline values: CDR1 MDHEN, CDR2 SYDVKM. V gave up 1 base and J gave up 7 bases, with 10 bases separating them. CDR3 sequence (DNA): TGTGCCAGCAGTTTATCCTCAACGGGTGAAGCTTTCTTT. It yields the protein CASSLSSTGEAFF.

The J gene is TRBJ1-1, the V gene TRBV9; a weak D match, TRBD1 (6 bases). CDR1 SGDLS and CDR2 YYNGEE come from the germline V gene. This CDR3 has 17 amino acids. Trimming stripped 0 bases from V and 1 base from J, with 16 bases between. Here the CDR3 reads CASSVVQGRGSNTEAFF. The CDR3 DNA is TGTGCCAGCAGCGTAGTGCAAGGCAGGGGCTCGAACACTGAAGCTTTCTTT.

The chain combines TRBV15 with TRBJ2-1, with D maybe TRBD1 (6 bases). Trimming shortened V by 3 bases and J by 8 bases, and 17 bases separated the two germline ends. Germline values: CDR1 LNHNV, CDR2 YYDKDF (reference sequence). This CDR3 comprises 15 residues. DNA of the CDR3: TGTGCCACCAGCAGCGGGGCCTACAGGGCCCATGAGCAGTTCTTC. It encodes CATSSGAYRAHEQFF.

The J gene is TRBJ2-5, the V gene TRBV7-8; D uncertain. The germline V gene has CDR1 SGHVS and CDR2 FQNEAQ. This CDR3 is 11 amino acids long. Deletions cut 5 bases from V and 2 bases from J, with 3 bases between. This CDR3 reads CASSRQETQYF. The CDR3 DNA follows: TGTGCCAGCAGCCGACAAGAGACCCAGTACTTC. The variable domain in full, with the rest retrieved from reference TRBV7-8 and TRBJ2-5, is GAGVSQSPRYKVAKRGQDVALRCDPISGHVSLFWYQQALGQGPEFLTYFQNEAQLDKSGLPSDRFFAERPEGSVSTLKIQRTQQEDSAVYLCASSRQETQYFGPGTRLLVL.

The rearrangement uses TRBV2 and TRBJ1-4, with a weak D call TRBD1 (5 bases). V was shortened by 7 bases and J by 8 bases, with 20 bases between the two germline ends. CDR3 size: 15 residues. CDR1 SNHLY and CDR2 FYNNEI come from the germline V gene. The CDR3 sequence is CASTPMGGVWEKLFF. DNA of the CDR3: TGTGCCAGCACCCCGATGGGGGGGGTTTGGGAAAAACTGTTTTTT.

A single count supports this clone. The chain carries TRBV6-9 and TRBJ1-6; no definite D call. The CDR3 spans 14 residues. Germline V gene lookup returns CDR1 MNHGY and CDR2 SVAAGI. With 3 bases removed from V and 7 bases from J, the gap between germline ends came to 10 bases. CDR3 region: CASSYSPSNSPLHF. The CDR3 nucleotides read TGTGCCAGCAGTTACTCCCCGAGCAATTCACCCCTCCACTTT.

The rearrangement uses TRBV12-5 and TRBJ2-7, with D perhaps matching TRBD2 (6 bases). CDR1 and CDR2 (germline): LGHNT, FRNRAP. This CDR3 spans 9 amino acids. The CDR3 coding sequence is TGTGCCCTATGGGGAGGGCAGTACTTC. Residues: CALWGGQYF.

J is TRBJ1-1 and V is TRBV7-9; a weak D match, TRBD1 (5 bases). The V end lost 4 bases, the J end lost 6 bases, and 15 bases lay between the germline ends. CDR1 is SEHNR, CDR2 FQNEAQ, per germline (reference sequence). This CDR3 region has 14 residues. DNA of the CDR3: TGTGCCAGCAGCTCGCGGGAGAAAGGGGCTGAAGCTTTCTTT. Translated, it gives CASSSREKGAEAFF.